The clone carrying this T cell receptor beta chain occurred many times. The antigen is not known. This sample was taken from a study of Graves' ophthalmopathy and Graves' hyperthyroidism. With 6 bases removed from V and 5 bases from J, the gap between germline ends came to 13 bases. Germline V gene sequence: CDR1 LNHDA, CDR2 SQIVND (reference sequence). The CDR3 spans 13 residues. The authors isolated PBMCs from around 10 ml of fresh peripheral blood. Beta-chain TCR CDR3 regions were amplified from RNA transcripts. A first-round RT-PCR used HTBI primers, followed by a second-round multiplex PCR. TCRdb re-analysed the multiplex PCR reads in MiXCR, keeping a single row per CDR3 protein. Of approximately 330,000 distinct CDR3 sequences in the sample, 17% are singletons; the top ten hold about 12%. Notes on the study in general: The model forecast ophthalmopathy progression, reaching roughly 64% sensitivity and 72% to 75% specificity. Most expanded thyroid clonotypes above 0.001 frequency also appeared in blood.

This sequence joins TRBV19 and TRBJ1-1, with D tentatively TRBD1 (5 bases). This clonotype was obtained from an adult man with Graves' ophthalmopathy. Sequenced material: peripheral blood. CDR3 amino acids: CASSYNRGTEAFF. In DNA, the CDR3 is TGTGCCAGTAGCTACAATCGGGGGACTGAAGCTTTCTTT.